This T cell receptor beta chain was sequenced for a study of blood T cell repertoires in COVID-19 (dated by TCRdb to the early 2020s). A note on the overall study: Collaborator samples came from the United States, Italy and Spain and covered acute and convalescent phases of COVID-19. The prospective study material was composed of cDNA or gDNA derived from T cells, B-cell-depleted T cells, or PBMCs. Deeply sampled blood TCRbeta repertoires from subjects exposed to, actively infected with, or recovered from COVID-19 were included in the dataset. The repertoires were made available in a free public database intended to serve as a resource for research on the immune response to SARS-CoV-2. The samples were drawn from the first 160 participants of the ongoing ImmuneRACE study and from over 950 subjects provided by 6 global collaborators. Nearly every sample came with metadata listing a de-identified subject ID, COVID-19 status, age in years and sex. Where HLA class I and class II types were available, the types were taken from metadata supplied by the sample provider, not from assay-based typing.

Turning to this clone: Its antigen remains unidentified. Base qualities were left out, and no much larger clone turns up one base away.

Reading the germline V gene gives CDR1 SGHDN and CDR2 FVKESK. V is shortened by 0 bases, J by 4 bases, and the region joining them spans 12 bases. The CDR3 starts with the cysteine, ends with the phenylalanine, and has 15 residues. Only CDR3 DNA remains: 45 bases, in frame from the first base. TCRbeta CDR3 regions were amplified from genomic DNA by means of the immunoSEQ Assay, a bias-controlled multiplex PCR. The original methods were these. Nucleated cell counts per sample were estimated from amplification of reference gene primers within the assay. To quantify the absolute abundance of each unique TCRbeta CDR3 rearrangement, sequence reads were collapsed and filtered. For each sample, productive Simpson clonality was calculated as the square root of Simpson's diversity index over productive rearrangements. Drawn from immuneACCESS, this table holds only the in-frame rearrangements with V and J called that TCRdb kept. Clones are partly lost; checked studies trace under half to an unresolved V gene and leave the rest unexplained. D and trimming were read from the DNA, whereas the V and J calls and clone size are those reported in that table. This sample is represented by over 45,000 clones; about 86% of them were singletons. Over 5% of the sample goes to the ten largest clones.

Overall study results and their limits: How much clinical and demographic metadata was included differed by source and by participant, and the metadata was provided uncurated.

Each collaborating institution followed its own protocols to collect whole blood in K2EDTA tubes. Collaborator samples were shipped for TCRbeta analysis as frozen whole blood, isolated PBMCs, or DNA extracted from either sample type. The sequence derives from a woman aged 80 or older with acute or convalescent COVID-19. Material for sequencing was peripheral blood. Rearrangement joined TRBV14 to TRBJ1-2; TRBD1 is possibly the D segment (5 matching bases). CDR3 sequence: CASSQDRSGIYGYTF. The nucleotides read TGTGCCAGCAGCCAAGATCGGTCAGGGATCTATGGCTACACCTTC. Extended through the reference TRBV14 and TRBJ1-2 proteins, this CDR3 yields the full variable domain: EAGVTQFPSHSVIEKGQTVTLRCDPISGHDNLYWYRRVMGKEIKFLLHFVKESKQDESGMPNNRFLAERTGGTYSTLKVQPAELEDSGVYFCASSQDRSGIYGYTFGSGTRLTVV.